Following are 5 T cell receptor beta chains from one sample sequenced in a study of blood T cell repertoires in COVID-19. The assay was immunoSEQ multiplex PCR, and TCRdb's table has in-frame clones only and misses some. This sample yields about 440,000 clones, of which 87% are seen a single time; around 1.8% belongs to the top ten. Sequences were obtained from PBMCs or T cells enriched from blood (not recorded which). These receptors were obtained from a young woman with acute COVID-19.

V usage is TRBV30 and J usage is TRBJ2-2, with 10 nucleotides matching TRBD1. This CDR3 has 15 amino acids. The ends lost 0 bases at V and 7 bases at J; junction bases unmatched: 5. From germline, CDR1 is GTSNPN and CDR2 SVGIG (reference sequence). The CDR3 coding sequence is TGTGCCTGGAGTGTAAAGACAGGGGGCAACGGGGAGCTGTTTTTT. Its protein is CAWSVKTGGNGELFF.

The V call is TRBV19, the J call TRBJ2-7, with 10 bases aligning to TRBD2. The ends lost 10 bases at V and 2 bases at J; junction bases unmatched: 17. This CDR3 spans 17 amino acids. Germline V CDR1 and CDR2: LNHDA, SQIVND (reference sequence). The CDR3: CATSSIKTSGVPYEQYF. The CDR3 nucleotides are TGTGCCACAAGTAGTATAAAAACTAGCGGGGTTCCCTACGAGCAGTACTTC.

The rearrangement uses TRBV11-1 and TRBJ1-5; 10 bases line up with TRBD1. Germline trimming cut 5 bases from V and 8 bases from J; bases unmatched to any gene: 3. The CDR3 runs to 13 residues. Germline V gene data show CDR1 as SGHAT and CDR2 as FQDESV (reference sequence). The CDR3 DNA follows: TGTGCCAGCAGCCTGACAGGGGGCGAGCCCCAGCATTTT. Amino acids: CASSLTGGEPQHF.

CDR3 loop: CASSQDPYSPTQYF. The CDR3 DNA follows: TGTGCCAGCAGCCAAGACCCCTATTCTCCCACGCAGTATTTT. The J gene is TRBJ2-3, the V gene TRBV3-1 (or the pseudogene TRBV3-2); the D is unclear. The germline CDR1 and CDR2 sequences are LGHDT and YNNKEL (reference sequence). The CDR3 extends over 14 amino acids. The V end lost 0 bases, the J end lost 9 bases, and 13 bases lay between the germline ends.

Turning to this clone: The sample holds other DNA sequences that translate to the same CDR3. This chain uses TRBV6-5 with TRBJ1-5; D perhaps matches TRBD1 (5 bases). CDR1 and CDR2 from the germline V gene are MNHEY and SVGAGI. The V and J ends lost 6 bases and 5 bases respectively, with 11 bases between them. This CDR3 comprises 13 residues. The CDR3 nucleotides read TGTGCCAGCAGGGGGCAGGGATATCAGCCCCAGCATTTT. It encodes CASRGQGYQPQHF.